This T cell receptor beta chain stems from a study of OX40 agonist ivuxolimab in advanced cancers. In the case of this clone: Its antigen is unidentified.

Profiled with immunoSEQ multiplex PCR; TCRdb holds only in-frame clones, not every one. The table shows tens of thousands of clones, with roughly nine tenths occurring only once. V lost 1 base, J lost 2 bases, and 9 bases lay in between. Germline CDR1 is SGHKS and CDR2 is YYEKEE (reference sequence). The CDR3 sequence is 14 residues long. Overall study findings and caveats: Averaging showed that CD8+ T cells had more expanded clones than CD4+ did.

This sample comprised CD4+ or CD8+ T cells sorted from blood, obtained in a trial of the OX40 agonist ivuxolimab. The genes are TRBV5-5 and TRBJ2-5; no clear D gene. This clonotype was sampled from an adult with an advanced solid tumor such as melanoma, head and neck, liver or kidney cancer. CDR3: CASSLRVLQETQYF. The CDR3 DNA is TGTGCCAGCAGCTTGCGGGTTCTTCAAGAGACCCAGTACTTC.